One sample yielded the 31 T cell receptor beta chains listed below, sequenced in a study of blood T cells in healthy people across ages. Combining a sample-barcoded 5' primer with a J-beta primer mix, a second PCR ran for 7 to 11 cycles. TCRdb processed the 5' RACE reads anew with MiXCR; each CDR3 protein has one entry. The sample lists about 580,000 distinct CDR3 sequences; roughly 43% were seen once. Sequenced material: blood. These receptors all stem from a man aged 80 or over in good health.

This clonotype has a handful of counts. The chain has TRBV7-6 and TRBJ2-5; 14 bases agree with TRBD2. The J call may be mistaken, given a closer DNA end match to TRBJ2-7. This CDR3 has 16 amino acids. Germline V gene lookup returns CDR1 SGHVS and CDR2 FNYEAQ. CDR3 nucleotides: TGTGCCAGCAGCCCGCGACTAGCGGGAGGGGGCTACGAGCAGTACTTC. Its protein product is CASSPRLAGGGYEQYF.

The chain couples TRBV29-1 to TRBJ2-5, with TRBD1 matching 10 bases. TRBJ2-7 explains the end of the DNA better; the J call may be wrong. The CDR3 is made up of 13 amino acids. Germline CDR1 is SQVTM and CDR2 is ANQGSEA. CDR3: CSVGRTGGGEQYF. The CDR3 DNA sequence: TGCAGCGTTGGCCGGACAGGGGGAGGCGAGCAGTACTTC.

This clonotype came up a few times. CDR3 region: CASSVGPEPSYEQYF. CDR3 nucleotides: TGTGCCAGCAGCGTGGGGCCGGAACCCTCCTACGAGCAGTACTTC. The rearrangement links TRBV7-2 to TRBJ2-7; perhaps TRBD1 as D (5 bases). The ends were cut back, 5 bases at V and 0 bases at J, with 14 bases in the middle. Germline V gene data show CDR1 as SGHTA and CDR2 as FQGNSA. This CDR3 has 15 amino acids. The variable domain in full, completed from reference TRBV7-2 and TRBJ2-7, reads GAGVSQSPSNKVTEKGKDVELRCDPISGHTALYWYRQSLGQGLEFLIYFQGNSAPDKSGLPSDRFSAERTGGSVSTLTIQRTQQEDSAVYLCASSVGPEPSYEQYFGPGTRLTVT.

The chain uses TRBV20-1 and TRBJ2-1; 11 positions match TRBD2. The end of the DNA is better explained by TRBJ2-7, so the J call may be wrong. Germline V gene sequence: CDR1 DFQATT, CDR2 SNEGSKA (reference sequence). The CDR3 is 19 residues long. The CDR3 coding sequence is TGCAGTGCTAGATCATTGACTAGCGGGATCCCCGGGTCACACAATGAGCAGTACTTC. This codes for CSARSLTSGIPGSHNEQYF.

The chain uses TRBV7-6 and TRBJ2-1; D is ambiguous. V was shortened by 1 base and J by 0 bases, with 16 bases between the two germline ends. Per the germline V gene, CDR1 is SGHVS and CDR2 is FNYEAQ. The CDR3 loop spans 18 amino acids. The CDR3 reads CASSLEVRTASSYNEQFF. For the CDR3, the DNA is TGTGCCAGCAGCTTAGAAGTTAGGACGGCGAGCTCCTACAATGAGCAGTTCTTC.

The CDR3 region is CASSLRGLVNEQFF. DNA of the CDR3: TGTGCCAGCAGCTTGAGGGGGCTGGTCAATGAGCAGTTCTTC. This rearrangement joins TRBV7-2 to TRBJ2-1; 7 positions match TRBD1. The germline V gene has CDR1 SGHTA and CDR2 FQGNSA. The CDR3 contains 14 residues. With 3 bases clipped from V and 6 bases from J, the junction kept 5 bases outside the gene matches.

This clonotype came up a few times. This chain links TRBV10-3 with TRBJ1-2; maybe TRBD1 (6 bases). The CDR3 contains 14 residues. Trimming took off 2 bases at V and 5 bases at J, with 12 bases between the two ends. The germline V gene encodes CDR1 ENHRY and CDR2 SYGVKD. CDR3 protein: CAISEPDRVYGYTF. DNA of the CDR3: TGTGCCATCAGTGAGCCGGACAGAGTTTATGGCTACACCTTC.

The chain has TRBV6-2 or TRBV6-3 and TRBJ2-1; D tentatively reads TRBD1 or TRBD2 (5 bases each). Trimming cost V 11 bases and J 8 bases, with 25 bases left between them. CDR1 is MNHEY, CDR2 SVGEGT, per germline. The CDR3 contains 15 residues. This CDR3 reads CAADGAGAGFHEQFF. The CDR3 bases are TGTGCCGCTGATGGGGCCGGGGCCGGCTTCCATGAGCAGTTCTTC.

Only one count was recorded for this clonotype. Just one base apart from a much larger clone, this may be a read error. The V gene is TRBV6-6, the J gene TRBJ1-2; D unclear. The CDR3 spans 15 residues. Germline assignment: CDR1 MNHNY and CDR2 SVGAGI (reference sequence). The CDR3 bases are TGTGCCGGCAGTTCAGACCGACATGGGCCGCGGGGCTACACCTTC. Translated, it gives CAGSSDRHGPRGYTF.

Notes on this clonotype: Without the conserved terminal phenylalanine or tryptophan, this CDR3 likely stems from a read error. The DNA is omitted, as the CDR3 cannot be located on it reliably, and the CDR3 follows TCRdb's listing. The rearrangement joins TRBV11-2 to TRBJ2-7; the table's D gene call, TRBD1, was not cross checked with the DNA. Germline CDR1 reads SGHAT; CDR2 reads FQNNGV. The CDR3 comprises 16 residues, both ends counted. CDR3 protein: CASSLYGGPQETQYFG.

The chain links TRBV27 to TRBJ2-7, with 7 positions matching TRBD2. Germline lookup yields CDR1 MNHEY and CDR2 SMNVEV (reference sequence). The CDR3 loop spans 14 amino acids. Losses at the gene ends were 2 bases for V and 7 bases for J; bases not matched to a gene: 8. The CDR3 DNA reads as TGTGCCAGCAGTTTAAAGGCGGGAGTTTGGGAGCAGTACTTC. As protein: CASSLKAGVWEQYF.

J is TRBJ2-4 and V is TRBV7-3; 9 bases align to TRBD2. Germline values: CDR1 SGHTA, CDR2 FQGTGA. The length of the CDR3 is 13 residues. With 5 bases clipped from V and 13 bases from J, the junction kept 9 bases outside the gene matches. CDR3 sequence (DNA): TGTGCCAGCAGCCGCGGGAGGGCGGAAGAGCAGTACTTC. Amino acids: CASSRGRAEEQYF. The full variable domain, in which reference TRBV7-3 and TRBJ2-4 provide the parts outside the CDR3, is GAGVSQTPSNKVTEKGKYVELRCDPISGHTALYWYRQSLGQGPEFLIYFQGTGAADDSGLPNDRFFAVRPEGSVSTLKIQRTERGDSAVYLCASSRGRAEEQYFGAGTRLSVL.

The V gene is TRBV27, the J gene TRBJ2-5; 8 bases map to TRBD2. The DNA end favors TRBJ2-7, so the J call may be wrong. CDR3 length: 16 amino acids. CDR1 is MNHEY, CDR2 SMNVEV, per germline (reference sequence). Here the CDR3 DNA reads TGTGCCAGCAGACGAGGAGCTAGCGGGTCTCCCTACGAGCAGTACTTC. This sequence encodes CASRRGASGSPYEQYF.

In this sample, this clonotype turned up once. This may come from a read error, since a much larger clone is one base off. The gene calls are TRBV7-2 and TRBJ2-1, with 8 bases lining up with TRBD1. There are 15 residues in the CDR3. The germline V gene has CDR1 SGHTA and CDR2 FQGNSA. J lost 2 bases, V lost 5 bases, and 5 bases had no gene match. The CDR3 reads CASSHGQGTYNEQFF. CDR3 sequence (DNA): TGTGCCAGCAGCCATGGACAGGGAACCTACAATGAGCAGTTCTTC.

This clonotype has more than one count but fewer than ten. The rearrangement uses TRBV3-1 and TRBJ2-5; TRBD2 aligns across 13 bases. V shed 4 bases, J shed 0 bases, and the junction held 8 bases outside the gene matches. The length of the CDR3 is 18 residues. The germline V gene has CDR1 LGHDT and CDR2 YNNKEL (reference sequence). The CDR3 here is CASSPRTSGGIYQETQYF. CDR3 nucleotide sequence: TGTGCCAGCAGCCCCCGGACTAGCGGGGGTATATACCAAGAGACCCAGTACTTC.

J is TRBJ1-1 and V is TRBV7-2; 11 bases are a match to TRBD1. Germline trimming cut 5 bases from V and 7 bases from J; bases unmatched to any gene: 3. The CDR3 is 13 residues long. Germline V CDR1 and CDR2: SGHTA, FQGNSA. CDR3 protein: CASSRTGGFEAFF. Here the CDR3 DNA reads TGTGCCAGCAGCCGGACAGGGGGCTTTGAAGCTTTCTTT. The full variable domain, with the rest looked up from reference TRBV7-2 and TRBJ1-1, is GAGVSQSPSNKVTEKGKDVELRCDPISGHTALYWYRQSLGQGLEFLIYFQGNSAPDKSGLPSDRFSAERTGGSVSTLTIQRTQQEDSAVYLCASSRTGGFEAFFGQGTRLTVV.

The chain carries TRBV7-2 and TRBJ2-4; 8 bases fit TRBD2. The J call is uncertain, as TRBJ2-7 better fits the DNA end. This CDR3 comprises 14 residues. Germline values: CDR1 SGHTA, CDR2 FQGNSA. CDR3 region: CASSPASGYHEQYF. CDR3 coding DNA: TGTGCCAGCAGCCCGGCTAGCGGGTACCACGAGCAGTACTTC.

The chain carries TRBV10-3 and TRBJ2-5, with TRBD1 identical over 7 bases. This CDR3 has 13 amino acids. Germline CDR1 reads ENHRY; CDR2 reads SYGVKD. The V and J ends lost 6 bases and 2 bases, in that order; junction bases with no gene match: 3. CDR3 DNA sequence: TGTGCCATCAGGACGACAGGGCAAGAGACCCAGTACTTC. Protein: CAIRTTGQETQYF.

The J gene is TRBJ2-3, the V gene TRBV21-1; the D segment call TRBD1 is taken from the table without a DNA check. TRBV21-1 represents a pseudogene. This CDR3 spans 17 amino acids. The CDR3, as DNA: TGTGCCAGCAGTCTTGACCCAGGGACAGGGAACACAGATACGCAGTATTTT. Translating it yields CASSLDPGTGNTDTQYF.

This clonotype has only one observation. Sequence at one end of the junction differs from germline and may be a read error. The V gene is TRBV6-6, the J gene TRBJ2-7; TRBD2 aligns across 8 bases. The CDR3 sequence is 16 residues long. Germline CDR1 reads MNHNY; CDR2 reads SVGAGI (reference sequence). The CDR3 loop is CAGSPQGGGLSYEQYF. The CDR3 DNA reads TGTGCCGGCAGTCCCCAAGGCGGGGGGTTGTCCTACGAGCAGTACTTC.

Only a few counts were recorded for this clonotype. The chain links TRBV20-1 to TRBJ2-7; D may be TRBD2 (5 bases). Germline CDR1 is DFQATT and CDR2 is SNEGSKA (reference sequence). V shed 5 bases and J shed 0 bases, with 8 bases lying between them. The CDR3 contains 12 residues. The CDR3: CSAGRSSYEQYF. The CDR3 DNA follows: TGCAGTGCTGGGAGAAGCTCCTACGAGCAGTACTTC.

CDR3 protein: CSARDRTGRYNEQFF. CDR3 in DNA: TGCAGTGCTAGAGATCGGACAGGAAGATACAATGAGCAGTTCTTC. The chain has TRBV20-1 and TRBJ2-1, with 7 positions matching TRBD1. The CDR3 runs to 15 residues. Germline V gene data show CDR1 as DFQATT and CDR2 as SNEGSKA (reference sequence). J was trimmed by 4 bases and V by 0 bases; bases with no gene match: 6.

This clonotype has just a few counts. The V gene is TRBV4-3, the J gene TRBJ2-1, with 7 bases aligning to TRBD2. After removal of 1 base from V and 4 bases from J, the junction contained 4 bases not matched to a gene. There are 15 residues in the CDR3. Germline loops: CDR1 LGHNA, CDR2 YSLEER. The chain's CDR3 is CASSQARGSYNEQFF. The CDR3 DNA sequence: TGCGCCAGCAGCCAAGCCCGCGGGAGTTACAATGAGCAGTTCTTC.

V usage is TRBV2 and J usage is TRBJ2-1, with unresolved D. The CDR3 spans 14 residues. Looked up from germline, CDR1 is SNHLY and CDR2 is FYNNEI. Deletions cut 3 bases from V and 1 base from J, with 7 bases between. In DNA form, the CDR3 reads TGTGCCAGCAGTGAGGCCTTGTCCTACAATGAGCAGTTCTTC. Its translation is CASSEALSYNEQFF.

The genes are TRBV15 and TRBJ2-3; 7 nucleotides agree with TRBD1. The germline gives CDR1 LNHNV, CDR2 YYDKDF (reference sequence). The CDR3 is made up of 16 amino acids. V shed 5 bases, J shed 6 bases, and the junction held 14 bases outside the gene matches. In DNA form, the CDR3 reads TGTGCCACCAGCGGAATGAGACAGGGTGGGACGGATACGCAGTATTTT. This sequence encodes CATSGMRQGGTDTQYF.

The rearrangement joins TRBV20-1 to TRBJ1-2, with unresolved D. Germline V gene lookup returns CDR1 DFQATT and CDR2 SNEGSKA (reference sequence). The CDR3 runs 10 residues. The germline V and J ends were trimmed by 4 bases and 5 bases, with 5 bases remaining between them. The CDR3 is CSATIYGYTF. The CDR3 bases are TGCAGTGCTACCATTTATGGCTACACCTTC.

In its sample, this clonotype was seen a few times. This chain joins TRBV27 and TRBJ1-1; a possible D gene is TRBD1 (6 bases). V was shortened by 9 bases and J by 11 bases, with 19 bases between the two germline ends. This CDR3 is built from 12 residues. Germline V gives CDR1 MNHEY, CDR2 SMNVEV (reference sequence). CDR3 nucleotides: TGTGCCAGTAGCCACAGGGAAGAGAGGGCTTTCTTT. Translating gives CASSHREERAFF.

This clonotype was recorded a few times. The chain uses TRBV20-1 and TRBJ2-1; 7 nucleotides agree with TRBD1. Germline CDR1 and CDR2: DFQATT and SNEGSKA (reference sequence). The junction had 6 bases not matched to a gene; V was cut back by 7 bases and J by 9 bases. This CDR3 is 11 amino acids long. The DNA for the CDR3 is TGCAGTGGCCGAGGGGGCGGTGAGCAGTTCTTC. It is translated as CSGRGGGEQFF.

This clonotype has a handful of counts. V gene TRBV9 combines with J gene TRBJ2-1, with 9 bases aligning to TRBD2. The CDR3 is made up of 18 amino acids. From germline, CDR1 is SGDLS and CDR2 YYNGEE. The trim removed 3 bases at V and 1 base at J, leaving 11 bases unmatched. CDR3 protein: CASSATSKREESYNEQFF. In DNA, the CDR3 is TGTGCCAGCAGCGCTACATCTAAGCGGGAGGAATCCTACAATGAGCAGTTCTTC.

The V and J genes are TRBV4-2 and TRBJ1-2; TRBD1 is a possible D gene (6 bases). From germline, CDR1 is LGHNA and CDR2 YNFKEQ. This CDR3 is 15 amino acids long. Between the trimmed V and J ends, which lost 1 base and 0 bases, there was a span of 9 bases. The CDR3 region has the DNA TGTGCCAGCAGCCAAGGACAGGAGGCTAACTATGGCTACACCTTC. Residues: CASSQGQEANYGYTF.

This chain links TRBV9 with TRBJ1-2; TRBD1 aligns across 7 bases. CDR3 size: 18 residues. Germline-derived CDR1 and CDR2 are SGDLS and YYNGEE. V was clipped by 0 bases and J by 0 bases; unmatched bases: 11. Here the CDR3 DNA reads TGTGCCAGCAGCGTAGAAGGGACCGTAGGGGGCTCTAACTATGGCTACACCTTC. The encoded protein is CASSVEGTVGGSNYGYTF.